The rows below give T cell receptor beta chains drawn from one sample of a study of control samples from healthy donors and cancer patients. Generated by immunoSEQ multiplex PCR, the TCRdb table keeps only in-frame clones and is missing some. Here the sample spans about 54,000 clones, around 97% being singletons. The sequenced material came from blood. The receptors shown here come from a woman under 40 in good health. Each CDR3 is given with its conserved first and last residue. Fields, in order: J gene, D gene, V gene, clone size, CDR3 protein, CDR3 DNA. The D gene is left open where the match is weak. Clone size, where shown, is once, few, many, or a class for clones that have expanded.

>TRBJ2-2|TRBD2|TRBV4-2|.
CASSLGLDTGELFF
TGTGCCAGCAGCCTCGGACTAGACACCGGGGAGCTGTTTTTT
>TRBJ1-4|.|TRBV28|.
CASSLLEGFNEKLFF
TGTGCCAGCAGTCTCCTTGAAGGGTTTAACGAAAAACTGTTTTTT
>TRBJ2-7|TRBD1|TRBV28|.
CASSATGGGEQYF
TGTGCCAGCAGTGCGACAGGGGGCGGCGAGCAGTACTTC
>TRBJ2-1|.|TRBV5-1|.
CASSEGREIYNEQFF
TGCGCCAGCAGCGAAGGCAGGGAAATCTACAATGAGCAGTTCTTC
>TRBJ2-3|TRBD2|TRBV25-1|.
CASSGWTSGSGTDTQYF
TGTGCCAGCAGTGGTTGGACTAGCGGGAGCGGCACAGATACGCAGTATTTT
>TRBJ1-1|.|TRBV5-1|once
CASSLQQGSGTEAFF
TGCGCCAGCAGCTTACAACAGGGATCTGGAACTGAAGCTTTCTTT
>TRBJ1-3|.|TRBV6-5|.
CASTRTASGNTIYF
TGTGCCAGCACCAGGACAGCCTCTGGAAACACCATATATTTT
>TRBJ2-7|TRBD2|TRBV9|.
CASSVSGSGGYEQYF
TGTGCCAGCAGCGTCAGCGGGAGTGGTGGGTACGAGCAGTACTTC
>TRBJ1-5|.|TRBV12-3/TRBV12-4|once
CASSLQIGQPQHF
TGTGCCAGCAGTTTACAAATTGGTCAGCCCCAGCATTTT
>TRBJ2-5|.|TRBV18|.
CASSPAHQETQYF
TGTGCCAGCTCACCGGCACATCAGGAGACCCAGTACTTC
>TRBJ2-2|.|TRBV19|.
CASSISAGSGELFF
TGTGCCAGTAGTATTTCGGCGGGCTCCGGGGAGCTGTTTTTT
>TRBJ1-3|TRBD1|TRBV14|.
CASRPRGSGNTIYF
TGTGCCAGCAGACCCAGGGGGTCTGGAAACACCATATATTTT
>TRBJ2-5|TRBD1|TRBV10-3|once
CAISDPDRGRQETQYF
TGTGCCATCAGTGATCCGGACAGGGGGAGGCAAGAGACCCAGTACTTC
>TRBJ1-6|.|TRBV5-6|.
CATQIQGSDSPLHF
TGTGCCACCCAAATACAGGGTTCGGATTCACCCCTCCACTTT
>TRBJ2-7|TRBD1|TRBV28|.
CASSKGQGAVYEQYF
TGTGCCAGCAGTAAGGGACAGGGGGCGGTTTACGAGCAGTACTTC
>TRBJ1-5|.|TRBV2|.
CASRVDANSNQPQHF
TGTGCCAGCAGGGTGGACGCCAATAGCAATCAGCCCCAGCATTTT
>TRBJ1-6|.|TRBV30|.
CAWTLPGGHSPLHF
TGTGCCTGGACCCTCCCCGGGGGGCATTCACCCCTCCACTTT
>TRBJ1-2|TRBD1|TRBV5-6|once
CASKKGRDRGPSRGYTF
TGTGCCAGCAAGAAGGGGCGGGACAGGGGGCCAAGTAGAGGCTACACCTTC
>TRBJ2-7|.|TRBV29-1|.
CSVRVGSSYEQYF
TGCAGCGTACGCGTCGGGAGCTCCTACGAGCAGTACTTC
>TRBJ1-5|.|TRBV28|.
CASSPGHRSNQPQHF
TGTGCCAGCAGCCCAGGACACCGGTCTAATCAGCCCCAGCATTTT
>TRBJ1-5|.|TRBV21-1|once
CASSTTGRGQPQHF
TGTGCCAGCAGCACGACAGGGAGGGGTCAGCCCCAGCATTTT
>TRBJ2-1|.|TRBV19|.
CASSIRSYNEQFF
TGTGCCAGTAGTATTCGGTCTTACAATGAGCAGTTCTTC
>TRBJ2-3|TRBD2|TRBV28|.
CASSPRIAGGSTDTQYF
TGTGCCAGCAGTCCCCGGATAGCGGGTGGTAGCACAGATACGCAGTATTTT